The entry below describes one T cell receptor (beta chain). This clonotype was seen ten or more times. Its target antigen remains unknown. No base quality values were provided; no much bigger clone lies one nucleotide off. These data are taken from a study of T cells in Graves' hyperthyroidism and ophthalmopathy (dated by TCRdb to between 2018 and 2021). Turning to the overall study: Peripheral blood was collected at initial diagnosis, before any treatment. According to the paper, TCR Vbeta CDR3 sequencing was carried out on around 140 peripheral blood samples, which came from under 50 ophthalmopathy, around 75 hyperthyroidism and 17 progressor patients. Once sampling was done, hyperthyroidism patients were given methimazole at a starting dose of 30 mg daily, whereas ophthalmopathy patients were given high-dose intravenous methylprednisolone. To identify distinguishing TCR V-J signatures, a discovery cohort of about 95 patients was used, comprising under 45 with Graves' ophthalmopathy and 55 to 65 with stable Graves' hyperthyroidism. An independent validation cohort of under 20 hyperthyroidism patients and about 16 patients who later progressed to ophthalmopathy tested prospective prediction of ophthalmopathy. The approximately 97 discovery patients were randomly divided into training and test sets at a 7:3 ratio. In addition, the study compared T-cell repertoires in thyroid tissue and in blood from roughly six Graves' hyperthyroidism patients.

The TCR beta CDR3 regions were amplified from the RNA transcripts. The first round of RT-PCR for the TCR CDR3 was performed with the HTBI primer set and the Qiagen OneStep RT-PCR kit. Libraries were constructed in a second round of multiplex PCR, after which size selection and purification were carried out. Paired-end sequencing of the libraries was performed with 100 bp reads on an Illumina HiSeq2000. Regarding the original processing steps: SOAPnuke was used to process the raw data, removing reads that contained adapters or uncalled bases, had a mean Phred below 15, or lacked an exact match to the constant primer or identifier. COPE v1.2.5 was used to merge the high-quality paired reads, and each unique nucleotide sequence was defined as a clonotype. Clonotypes were aligned to IMGT TRBV, TRBD and TRBJ reference segments using MiTCR v1.1. The analysis was restricted to V-J combinations with a frequency above 0.0001, which together covered 99% to 99.2% of the repertoires. A TCS score was defined as the ratio between F50 (clonal expansion) and ExV (chaos), using BLOSUM62-based TCRdist between CDR3 peptides within each V-J. Welch's t-statistics and random forest reduced 500 to 550 V-J features to 13, which were used in a naive Bayes classifier (R e1071). In TCRdb, the public reads were trimmed at Q25 with fastp and aligned with MiXCR, with productive beta chains retained. Rows merge per CDR3 protein into single entries with the most common DNA and genes. Clone size and V and J calls follow TCRdb, not the original study. A total of around 350,000 distinct CDR3 sequences appear in this sample, approximately 20% of them only once. The ten largest clones represent about 3.7% of the sample.

Stable Graves' hyperthyroidism was defined as the absence of progression to ophthalmopathy over 18 months of follow-up. Hyperthyroidism patients were aged 18 to 65 years and newly diagnosed, with disease duration of less than 2 months. The study excluded patients with uncontrolled infections, other autoimmune diseases, pregnancy or lactation. Diagnoses were based on clinical symptoms, serum thyroxine and TRAb, thyroid ultrasound and orbital computed tomography. PBMCs were isolated from more than 8 ml of fresh peripheral blood by Ficoll-Paque density gradient centrifugation. Total RNA was extracted using Trizol reagent, and RNA quality was assessed on an Agilent 2100 Bioanalyzer. Study-level results and caveats: In validation, the model predicted progression to ophthalmopathy a median of roughly six months before onset, with 70% to 71% sensitivity and about 72% specificity. Sample size was not statistically predetermined, and blinding of investigators to group allocation was not performed. In cross-validation, a model built on a 13 V-J signature told ophthalmopathy apart from stable hyperthyroidism with under 90% sensitivity and about 81% specificity, and in testing the same model reached 80%/75%. Blood samples also contained most of the expanded thyroid clonotypes (frequency above 0.001), which suggests that blood repertoires may reflect thyroid immune responses.

CDR1 ENHRY and CDR2 SYGVKD are derived from the germline V gene. Trimming takes 6 bases off V and 4 bases off J; junction bases not matched to a gene: 3. Counted from cysteine to phenylalanine, this CDR3 has 13 amino acids. The entry retains the CDR3 DNA only, 39 bases that are in frame from base 1. The receptor's source is a woman aged 18-30 years with Graves' hyperthyroidism. Specimen: blood. This chain joins TRBV10-3 to TRBJ2-5, and 9 bases in between align with TRBD1. The DNA reads as follows: TGTGCCATCAGGGGGACAGGGCGAGAGACCCAGTACTTC. The encoded protein is CAIRGTGRETQYF.